This TCR beta chain derives from a study of T cell responses to AZD1222 COVID-19 vaccine. Study-wide results and caveats: White British ancestry dominated among donors, who included more females, and clonal diversity was possibly underestimated.

This clone was counted once. Antigen unknown. Germline V gives CDR1 LGHDT, CDR2 YNNKEL (reference sequence). The length of the CDR3 is 12 residues. V lost 4 bases and J lost 5, with 6 bases in between. Method: immunoSEQ multiplex PCR; TCRdb's copy keeps in-frame clones and lacks some. The sample includes under 95,000 clones, roughly nine tenths of them seen just once. The V gene is TRBV3-1 (or the pseudogene TRBV3-2), the J gene TRBJ2-1; unclear D gene. The source material was peripheral blood, sampled on day 0 of AZD1222 vaccination. This clonotype was obtained from an adult in good health. CDR3 DNA sequence: TGTGCCAGCAGCCCTTTCCACAATGAGCAGTTCTTC. It encodes CASSPFHNEQFF.